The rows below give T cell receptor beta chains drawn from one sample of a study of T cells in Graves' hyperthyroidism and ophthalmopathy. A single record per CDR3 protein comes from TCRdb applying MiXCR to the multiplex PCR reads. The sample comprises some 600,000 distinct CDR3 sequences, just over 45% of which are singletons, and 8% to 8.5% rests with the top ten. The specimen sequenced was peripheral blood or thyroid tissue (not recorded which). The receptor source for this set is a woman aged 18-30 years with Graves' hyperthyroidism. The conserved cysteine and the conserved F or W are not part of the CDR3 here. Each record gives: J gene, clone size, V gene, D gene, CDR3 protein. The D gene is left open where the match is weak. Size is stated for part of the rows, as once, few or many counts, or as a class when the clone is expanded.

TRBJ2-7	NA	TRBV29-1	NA	STIQGRGEQY
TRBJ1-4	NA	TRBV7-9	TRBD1	ASDGAGTDEKLF
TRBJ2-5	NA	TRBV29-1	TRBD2	SVGGLAGGRETQY
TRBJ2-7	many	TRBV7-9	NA	ASSPPGGEQY
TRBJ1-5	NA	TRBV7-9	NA	ASSLEAGRDQPQH
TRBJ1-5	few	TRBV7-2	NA	ASSAPGSTKPQH
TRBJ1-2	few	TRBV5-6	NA	ASSLWGGNYGYT
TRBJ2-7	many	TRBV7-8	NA	ASSPRLTYEQY
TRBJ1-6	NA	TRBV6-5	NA	ASSYARGSDGYNSPLH
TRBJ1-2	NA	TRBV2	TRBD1	ASSPWTGSGYT
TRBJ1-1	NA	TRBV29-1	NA	SVPRLNTEAF
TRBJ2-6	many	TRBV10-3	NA	ASMMYESGANVLT
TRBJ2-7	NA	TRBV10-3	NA	AISVDRLSEQY
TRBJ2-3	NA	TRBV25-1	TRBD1	ASSGTGLKADTQY
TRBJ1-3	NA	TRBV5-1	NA	ASRSDGGNTIY
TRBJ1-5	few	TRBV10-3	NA	ASSYQLNQPQH
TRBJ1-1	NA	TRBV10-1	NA	ASRGETNTEAF
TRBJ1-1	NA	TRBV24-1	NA	ATSDARAPTTGEAF
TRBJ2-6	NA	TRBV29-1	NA	SVLHWGSSGANVLT
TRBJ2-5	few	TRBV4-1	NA	ASSQDRGTETQY
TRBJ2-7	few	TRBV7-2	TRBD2	ASSLDPGTSGYEQY
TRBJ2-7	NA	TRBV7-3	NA	ASSLSRVAYEQY
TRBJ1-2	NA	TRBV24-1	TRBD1	ATGTGTGYT
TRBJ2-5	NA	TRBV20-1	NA	SARDMGFVETQY
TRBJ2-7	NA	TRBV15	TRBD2	ATSLRGLAYEQY
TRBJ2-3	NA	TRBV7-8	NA	ASSLGRASDTQY
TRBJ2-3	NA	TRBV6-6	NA	ASSDTGGDTQY
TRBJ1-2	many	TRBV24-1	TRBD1	ATRDRANYGYT
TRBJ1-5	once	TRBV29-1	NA	SDPANRVQPQH
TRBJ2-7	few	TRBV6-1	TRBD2	ASRRGGGPYEQY
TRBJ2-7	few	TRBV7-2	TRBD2	ASTPWASGIPYEQY
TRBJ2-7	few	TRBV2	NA	ASRVDLRYEQY
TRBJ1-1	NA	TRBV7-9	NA	ASSRDALGAF
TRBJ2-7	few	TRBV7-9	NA	ASSLDPFYEQY
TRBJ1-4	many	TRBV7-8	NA	ASSFSRGRREKLF
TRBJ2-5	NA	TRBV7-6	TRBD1	ASSVGDRGYTQY
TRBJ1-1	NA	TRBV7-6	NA	ASSSQTEPNTEAF
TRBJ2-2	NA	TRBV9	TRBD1	ASSVGTGMLAGELF
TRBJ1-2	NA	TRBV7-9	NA	ASSLADGVYGYT
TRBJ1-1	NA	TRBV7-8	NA	ASSQEPQGLTEAF
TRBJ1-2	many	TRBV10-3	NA	AISELRGTIYGYT
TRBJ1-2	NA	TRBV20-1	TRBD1	STTGQGRYGYT
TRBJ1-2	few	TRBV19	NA	ASSRDNFGYT
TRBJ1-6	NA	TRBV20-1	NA	SASKQGGNSPLH
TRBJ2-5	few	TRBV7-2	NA	ASSFRANGKVTQY
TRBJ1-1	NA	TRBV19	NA	ASTTPGRKNTEAF
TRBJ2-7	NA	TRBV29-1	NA	SVRGSGVGTYEQY
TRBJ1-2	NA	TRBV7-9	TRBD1	ASSLVGQGLSYGYT
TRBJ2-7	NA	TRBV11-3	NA	ASSPAGPYNEQY
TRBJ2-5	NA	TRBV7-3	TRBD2	TSSSRGGETQY
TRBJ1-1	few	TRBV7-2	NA	ASSLAWEGLGNTEAF
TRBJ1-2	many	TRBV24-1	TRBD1	ATSDRTGVYGYT
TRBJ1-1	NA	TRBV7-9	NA	ASSLVGLPNTEAF
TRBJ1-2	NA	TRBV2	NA	ASQGVSYGYT
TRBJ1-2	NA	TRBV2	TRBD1	ASSARDRGPGYT
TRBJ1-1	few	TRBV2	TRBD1	ASSSRDSGVEAF
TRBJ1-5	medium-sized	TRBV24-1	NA	ATNRANQPQH
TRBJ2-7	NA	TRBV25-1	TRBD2	ASSGGASGTSYEQY
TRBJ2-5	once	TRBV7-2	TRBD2	ASRSGSTETQY